Presented here are 22 T cell receptor beta chains from one specimen sequenced in a study of T cell responses to AZD1222 COVID-19 vaccine. Sequenced by immunoSEQ multiplex PCR; TCRdb stores in-frame clones only, minus some. The data show roughly 150,000 clones, with more than 85% seen just once and approximately 1.6% held by the top ten. The source was peripheral blood, collected 28 days after the second AZD1222 dose. The receptor set was obtained from an adult who received the AZD1222 COVID-19 vaccine.

To note about this clone: The sample carries other DNA sequences with the same CDR3. J is TRBJ1-3 and V is TRBV6-5; no definite D call. CDR3 length: 13 amino acids. The germline gives CDR1 MNHEY, CDR2 SVGAGI. Trimming took 4 bases from V and 0 from J, leaving 4 bases between them. The CDR3: CASSSNSGNTIYF. For the CDR3, the DNA is TGTGCCAGCAGTTCCAACTCTGGAAACACCATATATTTT.

This sequence joins TRBV11-2 and TRBJ1-1; D remains ambiguous. The germline V gene encodes CDR1 SGHAT and CDR2 FQNNGV. Trimming removed 3 bases at V and 3 bases at J, with 11 bases between. This CDR3 contains 14 residues. CDR3: CASSLRPGYTEAFF. The CDR3 nucleotides are TGTGCCAGCAGCTTGCGGCCGGGTTACACTGAAGCTTTCTTT.

This clone has more than one count but fewer than ten. V is TRBV3-1 (or the pseudogene TRBV3-2) and J is TRBJ1-1; TRBD1 is a possible D gene (6 bases). Germline values: CDR1 LGHDT, CDR2 YNNKEL (reference sequence). V was clipped by 4 bases and J by 8 bases, with 11 bases between them. This CDR3 has 12 amino acids. The CDR3 coding sequence is TGTGCCAGCAGCCTTATAAGGGGGGAAGCTTTCTTT. It specifies CASSLIRGEAFF.

This chain uses TRBV7-6 with TRBJ2-2; no clear D. The CDR3 extends over 16 amino acids. Germline V gene data show CDR1 as SGHVS and CDR2 as FNYEAQ. With 2 bases removed from V and 0 bases from J, the gap between germline ends came to 10 bases. CDR3 sequence: CASSLLHSANTGELFF. The DNA of the CDR3 is TGTGCCAGCAGCTTATTACATTCCGCGAACACCGGGGAGCTGTTTTTT. The complete variable domain, with remaining parts taken from reference TRBV7-6 and TRBJ2-2, reads GAGVSQSPRYKVTKRGQDVALRCDPISGHVSLYWYRQALGQGPEFLTYFNYEAQQDKSGLPNDRFSAERPEGSISTLTIQRTEQRDSAMYRCASSLLHSANTGELFFGEGSRLTVL.

The rearrangement links TRBV6-6 to TRBJ1-2; D is possibly TRBD1 (5 bases). CDR3 size: 13 residues. Trimming took 6 bases from V and 8 from J, leaving 16 bases between them. Per the germline V gene, CDR1 is MNHNY and CDR2 is SVGAGI (reference sequence). CDR3 sequence (DNA): TGTGCCAGCAGCCCGACAGCTTTATCCGGCTACACCTTC. Translating it yields CASSPTALSGYTF.

This chain uses TRBV5-1 with TRBJ2-3; D is undetermined. V was shortened by 4 bases and J by 3 bases, with 12 bases between the two germline ends. The CDR3 is 14 residues long. Germline V gives CDR1 SGHRS, CDR2 YFSETQ. As DNA, the CDR3 is TGCGCCAGCAGCCCCAGTAAAGCTACAGATACGCAGTATTTT. Its protein is CASSPSKATDTQYF.

The V and J genes are TRBV18 and TRBJ1-5; a possible D gene is TRBD1 (6 bases). The germline gives CDR1 KGHSH, CDR2 LQKENI. The V end was cut by 2 bases, the J end by 1 base, with 9 bases between. The CDR3 contains 15 residues. Written as DNA, the CDR3 is TGTGCCAGCTCACCATTGGGGGGCAGCAATCAGCCCCAGCATTTT. It is translated as CASSPLGGSNQPQHF.

The rearrangement uses TRBV14 and TRBJ1-3; a weak D match, TRBD1 (5 bases). V dropped 8 bases and J dropped 1 base, with 15 bases sitting between them. The CDR3 consists of 15 residues. Germline loops: CDR1 SGHDN, CDR2 FVKESK. In DNA, the CDR3 is TGTGCCAGCGGGGCAGGGACGAAGTCTGGAAACACCATATATTTT. This translates into CASGAGTKSGNTIYF. The full variable domain, its missing parts supplied by reference TRBV14 and TRBJ1-3, is EAGVTQFPSHSVIEKGQTVTLRCDPISGHDNLYWYRRVMGKEIKFLLHFVKESKQDESGMPNNRFLAERTGGTYSTLKVQPAELEDSGVYFCASGAGTKSGNTIYFGEGSWLTVV.

The rearrangement joins TRBV12-3 or TRBV12-4 to TRBJ1-6; D is unresolved. V dropped 6 bases and J dropped 7 bases, with 7 bases sitting between them. The CDR3 loop spans 12 amino acids. CDR3 coding DNA: TGTGCCAGCAGGCCATCAAATTCACCCCTCCACTTT. Its translation: CASRPSNSPLHF.

This chain joins TRBV9 and TRBJ1-2, with D possibly being TRBD1 (6 bases). Germline loops: CDR1 SGDLS, CDR2 YYNGEE. CDR3 length: 15 amino acids. Trimming left V 0 bases short and J 2 bases short, with 11 bases between. This chain's CDR3 is CASSVESRGNYGYTF. The CDR3 DNA reads as TGTGCCAGCAGCGTAGAGTCTAGGGGGAACTATGGCTACACCTTC. The variable domain in full, with the rest retrieved from reference TRBV9 and TRBJ1-2, is DSGVTQTPKHLITATGQRVTLRCSPRSGDLSVYWYQQSLDQGLQFLIQYYNGEERAKGNILERFSAQQFPDLHSELNLSSLELGDSALYFCASSVESRGNYGYTFGSGTRLTVV.

The V gene is TRBV6-1, the J gene TRBJ1-6; TRBD1 matches 10 bases. Germline loops: CDR1 MNHNS, CDR2 SASEGT. The V and J ends lost 1 base and 7 bases, in that order; junction bases with no gene match: 1. CDR3 length: 15 residues. CDR3 loop: CASSEGTGGNSPLHF. The CDR3 DNA follows: TGTGCCAGCAGTGAAGGGACAGGGGGGAATTCACCCCTCCACTTT.

This chain uses TRBV7-6 with TRBJ2-1, with a weak D call TRBD2 (7 bases). Germline V lookup: CDR1 SGHVS, CDR2 FNYEAQ. CDR3 length: 14 amino acids. V lost 3 bases and J lost 9, with 15 bases in between. The DNA for the CDR3 is TGTGCCAGCAGCTTCCGGGGGGCGAGGGGTGAGCAGTTCTTC. Protein: CASSFRGARGEQFF. The full variable domain, its missing parts supplied by reference TRBV7-6 and TRBJ2-1, is GAGVSQSPRYKVTKRGQDVALRCDPISGHVSLYWYRQALGQGPEFLTYFNYEAQQDKSGLPNDRFSAERPEGSISTLTIQRTEQRDSAMYRCASSFRGARGEQFFGPGTRLTVL.

Here the CDR3 DNA reads TGCGCCAGCAGTCAACCGGGCCCGGGACAGGCTTTGTCGCCCCAGCATTTT. Its translation is CASSQPGPGQALSPQHF. This rearrangement joins TRBV23-1 to TRBJ1-5, with TRBD1 matching 8 bases. TRBV23-1 is given ORF status, its function remaining uncertain. V gave up 2 bases and J gave up 9 bases; unmatched junction bases: 15. The CDR3 contains 17 residues.

The gene calls are TRBV30 and TRBJ2-7, with D possibly TRBD1 on 5 matching bases. This CDR3 comprises 12 residues. With 3 bases removed from V and 6 bases from J, the gap between germline ends came to 12 bases. The germline V gene encodes CDR1 GTSNPN and CDR2 SVGIG (reference sequence). CDR3 nucleotides: TGTGCCTGGAGCCCCCCAGGGATCGAGCAGTACTTC. As protein: CAWSPPGIEQYF.

The chain recombines TRBV23-1 with TRBJ2-1, with 8 nucleotides matching TRBD2. TRBV23-1 carries the ORF label, with uncertain function. This CDR3 spans 17 amino acids. V dropped 0 bases and J dropped 4; count of bases not matched to a gene: 8. CDR3 DNA: TGCGCCAGCAGTCAATCAAGCTGCGGGAGGAATTACAATGAGCAGTTCTTC. Its protein is CASSQSSCGRNYNEQFF.

This chain uses TRBV15 with TRBJ2-7; D might be TRBD1 (6 bases). The CDR3 has 13 amino acids. CDR1 and CDR2 from the germline V gene are LNHNV and YYDKDF (reference sequence). The ends were cut back, 6 bases at V and 2 bases at J, with 11 bases in the middle. The CDR3, as DNA: TGTGCCACCAGGGCGAGGGGGACCTACGAGCAGTACTTC. The encoded protein is CATRARGTYEQYF.

This sequence joins TRBV10-3 and TRBJ2-3; 8 bases line up with TRBD2. The germline CDR1 and CDR2 sequences are ENHRY and SYGVKD. With V trimmed by 0 bases and J by 4 bases, 3 bases remained unmatched. The CDR3 extends over 15 amino acids. CDR3 in amino acids: CAISESAGGADTQYF. The DNA of the CDR3 is TGTGCCATCAGTGAGTCGGCGGGGGGAGCAGATACGCAGTATTTT.

The V call is TRBV9, the J call TRBJ1-1; no reliable D call. Looked up from germline, CDR1 is SGDLS and CDR2 is YYNGEE. The CDR3 covers 14 residues. The V end was cut by 4 bases, the J end by 4 bases, with 14 bases between. The CDR3, as DNA: TGTGCCAGCAGCCCCCGGAGGGTTTTCACTGAAGCTTTCTTT. Translated: CASSPRRVFTEAFF.

The J gene is TRBJ1-4, the V gene TRBV30; 9 positions match TRBD1. The CDR3 covers 14 residues. V lost 3 bases and J lost 4; bases outside the gene matches: 3. Germline-derived CDR1 and CDR2 are GTSNPN and SVGIG (reference sequence). Here the CDR3 DNA reads TGTGCCTGGAGGGACAGGGGAGGTAATGAAAAACTGTTTTTT. This sequence encodes CAWRDRGGNEKLFF.

The J gene is TRBJ2-7, the V gene TRBV6-2 or TRBV6-3; 8 bases line up with TRBD1. The CDR3 loop spans 16 amino acids. The germline V gene encodes CDR1 MNHEY and CDR2 SVGEGT. Losses at the gene ends were 6 bases for V and 1 base for J; bases not matched to a gene: 11. CDR3 sequence reads: CASSDAGQGASYEQYF. The CDR3 DNA reads as TGTGCCAGCAGCGACGCCGGGCAGGGGGCATCCTACGAGCAGTACTTC.

The V and J genes are TRBV5-1 and TRBJ2-3; TRBD2 is a possible D gene (6 bases). Germline V gene lookup returns CDR1 SGHRS and CDR2 YFSETQ. The CDR3 extends over 15 amino acids. The V gene lost 0 bases and the J gene lost 9 bases, with 17 bases spanning the gap. The CDR3 nucleotides are TGCGCCAGCAGCTTGGACAGCGGGCCCGTTGGAACGCAGTATTTT. Amino acid sequence: CASSLDSGPVGTQYF.

V is TRBV19 and J is TRBJ1-2; TRBD1 might be the D (5 bases). The ends were cut back, 9 bases at V and 0 bases at J, with 14 bases in the middle. The CDR3 totals 14 residues. CDR1 is LNHDA, CDR2 SQIVND, per germline (reference sequence). The CDR3 DNA follows: TGTGCCAGCAGGGCGGACGAGACTAACTATGGCTACACCTTC. It translates to CASRADETNYGYTF.